One sample yielded the 26 T cell receptor beta chains listed below, sequenced in a study of T cell clonotyping in hematopoietic cell transplantation. This table comes from immunoSEQ multiplex PCR, and its TCRdb copy is limited to in-frame clones, with some not included. The table records approximately 11,000 clones, roughly 90% of them present only once. The source material was peripheral blood mononuclear cells. These receptor sequences come from a woman between 45 and 65 years old in good health. Some clones in this sample may be carry-over from other donors' samples.

V and J are TRBV14 and TRBJ2-5; D may be TRBD1 (6 bases). Looked up from germline, CDR1 is SGHDN and CDR2 is FVKESK. This CDR3 is 14 amino acids long. The germline V and J ends were trimmed by 5 bases and 0 bases, with 10 bases remaining between them. This CDR3 is CASSEGQYQETQYF. In DNA form, the CDR3 reads TGTGCCAGCAGCGAGGGACAATACCAAGAGACCCAGTACTTC.

This clone was seen once. The V and J genes are TRBV7-2 and TRBJ1-2, with D tentatively TRBD1 (6 bases). The CDR3 contains 17 residues. The V end was cut by 0 bases, the J end by 2 bases, with 16 bases between. Germline CDR1 is SGHTA and CDR2 is FQGNSA. The DNA of the CDR3 is TGTGCCAGCAGCTTAGCGTCCTCAGGGGCTAGCAACTATGGCTACACCTTC. Its protein is CASSLASSGASNYGYTF.

The chain employs TRBV21-1 and TRBJ2-3; no check of the table's D call, TRBD1, against the DNA was made. TRBV21-1 is a pseudogene segment. The CDR3 loop spans 16 amino acids. CDR3 amino acids: CASSKGQTGSTDTQYF. CDR3 nucleotides: TGTGCCAGCAGCAAGGGACAGACGGGGAGCACAGATACGCAGTATTTT.

The chain employs TRBV6-1 and TRBJ1-3; D remains unclear. V shed 5 bases and J shed 3 bases, with 5 bases lying between them. CDR1 and CDR2 (germline): MNHNS, SASEGT. The CDR3 contains 12 residues. CDR3 bases: TGTGCCAGCAGTAGATTTGGAAACACCATATATTTT. This translates into CASSRFGNTIYF.

The chain carries TRBV6-5 and TRBJ1-2; D is uncertain. CDR1 is MNHEY, CDR2 SVGAGI, per germline. Deletions cut 3 bases from V and 2 bases from J, with 10 bases between. The CDR3 totals 14 residues. The CDR3 is CASSYLAGNYGYTF. The CDR3 DNA follows: TGTGCCAGCAGTTATCTAGCAGGAAACTATGGCTACACCTTC.

This clone came up once. The V and J genes are TRBV7-7 and TRBJ2-5, with D unclear. This CDR3 contains 15 residues. Looked up from germline, CDR1 is SSHAT and CDR2 is FNYEAQ (reference sequence). The V gene lost 5 bases and the J gene lost 5 bases, with 18 bases spanning the gap. CDR3 sequence: CASSPGGPQLETQYF. The CDR3 bases are TGTGCCAGCAGCCCCGGCGGCCCTCAACTGGAGACCCAGTACTTC.

This clone was counted only a few times. The chain couples TRBV5-8 to TRBJ1-4; possible D gene TRBD1, 5 bases. Germline V gene lookup returns CDR1 SGHTS and CDR2 YDEGEE. This CDR3 region has 16 residues. The ends were cut back, 0 bases at V and 4 bases at J, with 13 bases in the middle. The CDR3 DNA sequence: TGTGCCAGCAGCTTGGGTTCGTCAGGGATTAATGAAAAACTGTTTTTT. Its translation: CASSLGSSGINEKLFF.

V and J are TRBV4-1 and TRBJ1-5, with D unclear. The germline V gene has CDR1 MGHRA and CDR2 YSYEKL. The length of the CDR3 is 14 residues. V was cut by 0 bases and J by 9 bases, with 12 bases left in between. In DNA, the CDR3 is TGCGCCAGCAGCCAAGATCTCCTTACATGGCCCCAGCATTTT. Translation gives CASSQDLLTWPQHF.

The chain carries TRBV7-2 and TRBJ2-7; TRBD2 matches 9 bases. The germline V gene has CDR1 SGHTA and CDR2 FQGNSA. V shed 5 bases, J shed 1 base, and the junction held 15 bases outside the gene matches. The CDR3 loop spans 18 amino acids. CDR3 residues: CASSPRGRGTSISYEQYF. The CDR3 DNA reads as TGTGCCAGCAGCCCCAGGGGTAGGGGGACTAGCATTTCCTACGAGCAGTACTTC.

The chain employs TRBV2 and TRBJ1-3; D unresolved. Germline values: CDR1 SNHLY, CDR2 FYNNEI. V shed 10 bases and J shed 0 bases, with 13 bases lying between them. This CDR3 has 14 residues. CDR3 sequence reads: CATGDRFSGNTIYF. The CDR3 nucleotides read TGTGCCACAGGTGACCGGTTCTCTGGAAACACCATATATTTT. The full variable domain, completed using reference TRBV2 and TRBJ1-3, is EPEVTQTPSHQVTQMGQEVILRCVPISNHLYFYWYRQILGQKVEFLVSFYNNEISEKSEIFDDQFSVERPDGSNFTLKIRSTKLEDSAMYFCATGDRFSGNTIYFGEGSWLTVV.

V and J are TRBV5-4 and TRBJ1-1; D unresolved. This CDR3 has 13 amino acids. CDR1 is SGHNT, CDR2 YYREEE, per germline (reference sequence). V lost 0 bases to trimming and J lost 3 bases, with 6 bases between them. The DNA for the CDR3 is TGTGCCAGCAGCTTGGCAAGGGACACTGAAGCTTTCTTT. Protein: CASSLARDTEAFF.

This clone was observed once. V gene TRBV14 combines with J gene TRBJ1-4, with 9 bases lining up with TRBD1. Per germline, CDR1 SGHDN and CDR2 FVKESK. The J segment lost 11 bases and the V segment lost 2 bases, leaving 9 bases of the junction unmatched. This CDR3 region has 15 residues. As DNA, the CDR3 is TGTGCCAGCAGCCAATCGGGACAGGGCCTGGGGAAACTGTTTTTT. Its protein product is CASSQSGQGLGKLFF.

The chain links TRBV19 to TRBJ1-1; D is unclear. V was shortened by 3 bases and J by 4 bases, with 18 bases between the two germline ends. The CDR3 has 16 residues. Germline CDR1 is LNHDA and CDR2 is SQIVND (reference sequence). The CDR3 protein is CASSIGLFDRGTEAFF. The DNA for the CDR3 is TGTGCCAGTAGTATTGGGCTATTCGACCGGGGCACTGAAGCTTTCTTT.

J is TRBJ2-1 and V is TRBV5-1; D is uncertain. The CDR3 covers 14 residues. Per the germline V gene, CDR1 is SGHRS and CDR2 is YFSETQ. The germline V and J ends were trimmed by 0 bases and 3 bases, with 7 bases remaining between them. The CDR3 here is CASSLGQNYNEQFF. The DNA of the CDR3 is TGCGCCAGCAGCTTGGGGCAGAACTACAATGAGCAGTTCTTC.

The J gene is TRBJ1-1, the V gene TRBV5-6; D gene ambiguous. Germline values: CDR1 SGHDT, CDR2 YYEEEE. Trimming removed 7 bases from V and 1 base from J, with 17 bases in between. This CDR3 spans 15 amino acids. The CDR3 DNA sequence: TGTGCCAGCGCACGGAGGGCAGGCCGGAACACTGAAGCTTTCTTT. Translation gives CASARRAGRNTEAFF.

Note on this clone: At the DNA level, this CDR3 is encoded by other sequences in the same sample as well. This chain links TRBV7-2 with TRBJ2-7, with D unresolved. V was cut by 5 bases and J by 2 bases, with 4 bases left in between. The CDR3 has 11 amino acids. The germline V gene encodes CDR1 SGHTA and CDR2 FQGNSA. CDR3 in amino acids: CASSPAYEQYF. The CDR3 nucleotides are TGTGCCAGCAGCCCTGCCTACGAGCAGTACTTC.

The genes are TRBV10-3 and TRBJ2-2; weak D call: TRBD2 (5 bases). Trimming removed 0 bases at V and 1 base at J, with 6 bases between. This CDR3 is 15 amino acids long. Germline V lookup: CDR1 ENHRY, CDR2 SYGVKD. As DNA, the CDR3 is TGTGCCATCAGTGAGTCGAGGGTGAACACCGGGGAGCTGTTTTTT. Translation gives CAISESRVNTGELFF.

The chain joins TRBV6-5 to TRBJ2-2; a weak D match, TRBD2 (7 bases). The CDR3 is 16 residues long. Trimming removed 2 bases at V and 3 bases at J, with 13 bases between. Germline V gene data show CDR1 as MNHEY and CDR2 as SVGAGI. Written as DNA, the CDR3 is TGTGCCAGCAGTTACGGGGCGGGGGCCCACACCGGGGAGCTGTTTTTT. Its protein is CASSYGAGAHTGELFF.

The J gene is TRBJ2-7, the V gene TRBV2, with D perhaps TRBD1 (6 bases). Germline V gene lookup returns CDR1 SNHLY and CDR2 FYNNEI. V was clipped by 2 bases and J by 9 bases, with 20 bases between them. The CDR3 has 15 residues. CDR3: CASSEQGLESIGQYF. The CDR3 nucleotides are TGTGCCAGCAGTGAACAGGGGCTTGAGTCTATAGGGCAGTACTTC.

V and J are TRBV30 and TRBJ1-1; the D gene is possibly TRBD1 (6 bases). CDR3 length equals 13 residues. Germline loops: CDR1 GTSNPN, CDR2 SVGIG (reference sequence). Between the trimmed V and J ends, which lost 6 bases and 0 bases, there was a span of 11 bases. The CDR3 loop is CACDHRVNTEAFF. CDR3 nucleotide sequence: TGTGCCTGTGATCACAGGGTGAACACTGAAGCTTTCTTT. Drawing the rest from reference TRBV30 and TRBJ1-1, the complete variable domain is SQTIHQWPATLVQPVGSPLSLECTVEGTSNPNLYWYRQAAGRGLQLLFYSVGIGQISSEVPQNLSASRPQDRQFILSSKKLLLSDSGFYLCACDHRVNTEAFFGQGTRLTVV.

For the CDR3, the DNA is TGTGCCAGCAGCCTGACCACAGGCCCACCTGGCTACACCTTC. This gives the protein CASSLTTGPPGYTF. This chain connects TRBV4-2 to TRBJ1-2; D is perhaps TRBD1 (5 bases). The CDR3 is made up of 14 amino acids. Deletions cut 4 bases from V and 7 bases from J, with 16 bases between. Germline CDR1 is LGHNA and CDR2 is YNFKEQ.

This chain links TRBV2 with TRBJ1-2; D might be TRBD1 (6 bases). Trimming left V 3 bases short and J 2 bases short, with 7 bases between. The CDR3 is made up of 13 amino acids. The germline gives CDR1 SNHLY, CDR2 FYNNEI. The CDR3 DNA follows: TGTGCCAGCAGTGATGACAGGAACTATGGCTACACCTTC. Residues: CASSDDRNYGYTF.

V is TRBV10-3 and J is TRBJ1-1; maybe TRBD1 (5 bases). The CDR3 consists of 14 residues. Trimming removed 6 bases from V and 1 base from J, with 12 bases in between. Germline V gene lookup returns CDR1 ENHRY and CDR2 SYGVKD. CDR3 in DNA: TGTGCCATCAGAGGGGCAGGAGAGAACACTGAAGCTTTCTTT. This sequence encodes CAIRGAGENTEAFF.

The chain uses TRBV7-2 and TRBJ1-1; TRBD1 might be the D (5 bases). Germline V gene lookup returns CDR1 SGHTA and CDR2 FQGNSA. The CDR3 consists of 13 residues. Trimming took 5 bases from V and 5 from J, leaving 12 bases between them. The CDR3 region has the DNA TGTGCCAGCAGCCAGCAGGGTAAAACTGAAGCTTTCTTT. It yields the protein CASSQQGKTEAFF.

This rearrangement joins TRBV28 to TRBJ2-1; D is possibly TRBD2 (6 bases). The CDR3 loop spans 14 amino acids. Trimming stripped 4 bases from V and 2 bases from J, with 9 bases between. CDR1 and CDR2 from the germline V gene are MDHEN and SYDVKM. CDR3 sequence reads: CASSSSGAYNEQFF. Written as DNA, the CDR3 is TGTGCCAGCAGTTCGTCGGGGGCCTACAATGAGCAGTTCTTC.

The genes are TRBV6-5 and TRBJ1-1; perhaps TRBD1 as D (5 bases). V was trimmed by 5 bases and J by 0 bases, leaving 13 bases between them. Germline CDR1 and CDR2: MNHEY and SVGAGI. CDR3 length equals 15 residues. The CDR3 sequence: CASSHRQTLNTEAFF. The CDR3 DNA sequence: TGTGCCAGCAGTCACCGACAGACACTGAACACTGAAGCTTTCTTT.